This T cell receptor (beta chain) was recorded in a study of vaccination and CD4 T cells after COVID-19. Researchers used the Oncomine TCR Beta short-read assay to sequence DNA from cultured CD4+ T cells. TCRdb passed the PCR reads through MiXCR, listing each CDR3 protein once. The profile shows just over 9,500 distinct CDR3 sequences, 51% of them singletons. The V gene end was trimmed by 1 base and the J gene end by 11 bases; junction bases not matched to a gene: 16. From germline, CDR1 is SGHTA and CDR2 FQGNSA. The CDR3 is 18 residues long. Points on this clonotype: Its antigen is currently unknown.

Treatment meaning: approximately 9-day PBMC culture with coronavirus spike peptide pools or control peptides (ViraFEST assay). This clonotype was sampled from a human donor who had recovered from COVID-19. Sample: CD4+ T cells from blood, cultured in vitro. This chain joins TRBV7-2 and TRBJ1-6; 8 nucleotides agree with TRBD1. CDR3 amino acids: CASSLGRGGTGRVPPLHF. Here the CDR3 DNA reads TGTGCCAGCAGCTTAGGGAGGGGGGGGACAGGCCGAGTTCCACCCCTCCACTTT.